In this sample, the clone carrying this T cell receptor beta chain turned up a few times. Antigen unknown. The repertoire was sequenced with immunoSEQ multiplex PCR; TCRdb's copy has only in-frame clones and lacks some. The sample consists of approximately 100,000 clones, just over 90% of them appearing once. The data were taken from a study of T cell responses to AZD1222 COVID-19 vaccine. Overall study findings and caveats: Donors in the cohort were predominantly white British and more often female, and clonal diversity was possibly underestimated.

The V gene's germline CDR1 is MDHEN and CDR2 SYDVKM. Losses at the gene ends were 3 bases for V and 8 bases for J; bases not matched to a gene: 12. The CDR3 is 16 amino acids. The chain carries TRBV28 and TRBJ1-2, with 10 bases matching TRBD1. Here the sequenced sample was peripheral blood, taken 28 days after the second AZD1222 dose. This receptor was taken from an adult who received the AZD1222 COVID-19 vaccine. CDR3: CASSFLGQGLLGGYTF. CDR3 DNA: TGTGCCAGCAGTTTTTTGGGACAGGGGTTATTGGGCGGCTACACCTTC.